This T cell receptor beta chain was observed in a study of spatial heterogeneity in lung cancer. The wider study: The study consistently detected more beta-chain than alpha-chain sequences. Findings and caveats of the study: Blood carried ubiquitous expanded tumor TCRs more at resection than follow-up.

Trimming cost V 2 bases and J 10 bases, with 7 bases left between them. Germline V gives CDR1 SGHDT, CDR2 YYEEEE. The CDR3 consists of 12 residues. The time point denotes: blood at routine non-recurrence follow-up after resection. The sequenced material consisted of unsorted whole RNA from tumor, nontumor lung or frozen PBMC. TCRdb itself ran the 5' RACE reads through MiXCR, one entry per CDR3 protein. The table has under 30,000 distinct CDR3 sequences, roughly 6% seen once. This clonotype was seen at least ten times. As yet, its antigen is unknown. The V gene is TRBV5-6, the J gene TRBJ1-6; D remains ambiguous. Sequencing used PBMCs, obtained at follow-up. This receptor was obtained from a male donor with early-stage non-small cell lung cancer. This chain's CDR3 is CASSFDWSPLHF. Here the CDR3 DNA reads TGTGCCAGCAGCTTTGACTGGTCACCCCTCCACTTT.